A single sample is the source of the 27 T cell receptor beta chains below, sequenced in a study of T cell changes during pregnancy in multiple sclerosis. TCRdb keeps only in-frame clones here, not all; method: immunoSEQ multiplex PCR. The data contain approximately 40,000 clones, over 75% of them seen just once; the ten biggest clones take up around 0.64%. The specimen was CD4+ T cells from peripheral blood mononuclear cells, collected before pregnancy. These receptors originate from a female donor with multiple sclerosis, enrolled in a pregnancy study.

The V and J genes are TRBV11-2 and TRBJ2-5; the D gene is possibly TRBD2 (5 bases). This CDR3 comprises 13 residues. The V and J ends lost 5 bases and 7 bases respectively, with 14 bases between them. From germline, CDR1 is SGHAT and CDR2 FQNNGV. DNA for the CDR3: TGTGCCAGCAGCCGGGGTTCAGAAGGGACCCAGTACTTC. As protein: CASSRGSEGTQYF.

The chain couples TRBV28 to TRBJ2-2, with a tentative D call TRBD1 (6 bases). CDR1 is MDHEN and CDR2 is SYDVKM in the germline V gene. V was pared by 7 bases and J by 7 bases, with 16 bases between. CDR3 length: 14 amino acids. CDR3 nucleotide sequence: TGTGCCAGCATTCTCGCAGGGGTGGGCGGGGAGCTGTTTTTT. It is translated as CASILAGVGGELFF.

This sequence joins TRBV4-1 and TRBJ2-5; 11 bases align to TRBD1. This CDR3 is built from 19 residues. The junction had 14 bases not matched to a gene; V was cut back by 4 bases and J by 1 base. Germline V gene data show CDR1 as MGHRA and CDR2 as YSYEKL. CDR3 DNA sequence: TGCGCCAGCAGCCTGAGTATTTTGCGTGGGACAGGGGGCCAAGAGACCCAGTACTTC. Protein sequence: CASSLSILRGTGGQETQYF.

This chain uses TRBV20-1 with TRBJ2-7; D gene uncertain. The germline V gene has CDR1 DFQATT and CDR2 SNEGSKA (reference sequence). This CDR3 is 11 amino acids long. The V end lost 2 bases, the J end lost 6 bases, and 8 bases lay between the germline ends. The DNA of the CDR3 is TGCAGTGCTAGATTCCAGCGCGAGCAGTACTTC. This gives the protein CSARFQREQYF.

The chain links TRBV2 to TRBJ2-5; D unclear. The DNA end favors TRBJ2-7, so the J call may be wrong. Germline CDR1 SNHLY, CDR2 FYNNEI. The CDR3 totals 10 residues. CDR3 sequence reads: CASSVYEQYF. In DNA, the CDR3 is TGTGCCAGCAGTGTCTACGAGCAGTACTTC.

The chain uses TRBV10-2 and TRBJ2-3; 7 bases match TRBD1. CDR3 length equals 14 residues. Per the germline V gene, CDR1 is WSHSY and CDR2 is SAAADI. The V gene end was trimmed by 5 bases and the J gene end by 5 bases; junction bases not matched to a gene: 7. DNA of the CDR3: TGCGCCAGCAGTCTACAGGGGAACATAGATACGCAGTATTTT. This codes for CASSLQGNIDTQYF.

V gene TRBV5-5 combines with J gene TRBJ1-2, with D perhaps TRBD1 (6 bases). The CDR3 has 14 residues. Germline CDR1 reads SGHKS; CDR2 reads YYEKEE (reference sequence). V dropped 0 bases and J dropped 5 bases, with 11 bases sitting between them. CDR3 in amino acids: CASSLADRLYGYTF. As DNA, the CDR3 is TGTGCCAGCAGCTTGGCCGACAGGTTGTATGGCTACACCTTC.

This chain links TRBV4-3 with TRBJ1-2, with 9 bases fitting TRBD1. Germline lookup yields CDR1 LGHNA and CDR2 YSLEER. This CDR3 is built from 16 residues. V shed 2 bases, J shed 2 bases, and the junction held 6 bases outside the gene matches. CDR3 coding DNA: TGCGCCAGCAGCCAAACGGGACAGGGAAAAAACTATGGCTACACCTTC. Protein product: CASSQTGQGKNYGYTF.

The chain combines TRBV18 with TRBJ1-1; the match to TRBD1 covers 7 bases. The germline gives CDR1 KGHSH, CDR2 LQKENI. The CDR3 is 19 amino acids. Trimming removed 3 bases from V and 0 bases from J; junction bases left unmatched: 16. CDR3 sequence (DNA): TGTGCCAGCTCACCCAATGTCGGACAGGTCTCTATTATGAACACTGAAGCTTTCTTT. It yields the protein CASSPNVGQVSIMNTEAFF. Full variable domain (remainder filled in from reference TRBV18 and TRBJ1-1): NAGVMQNPRHLVRRRGQEARLRCSPMKGHSHVYWYRQLPEEGLKFMVYLQKENIIDESGMPKERFSAEFPKEGPSILRIQQVVRGDSAAYFCASSPNVGQVSIMNTEAFFGQGTRLTVV.

The chain carries TRBV7-2 and TRBJ1-3, with D possibly TRBD1 on 5 matching bases. CDR3 size: 15 residues. The germline CDR1 and CDR2 sequences are SGHTA and FQGNSA. V was pared by 6 bases and J by 0 bases, with 12 bases between. CDR3: CASSGAGSSGNTIYF. In DNA, the CDR3 is TGTGCCAGCAGTGGGGCGGGAAGCTCTGGAAACACCATATATTTT. Supplemented by reference TRBV7-2 and TRBJ1-3, the full variable domain reads GAGVSQSPSNKVTEKGKDVELRCDPISGHTALYWYRQSLGQGLEFLIYFQGNSAPDKSGLPSDRFSAERTGGSVSTLTIQRTQQEDSAVYLCASSGAGSSGNTIYFGEGSWLTVV.

The chain recombines TRBV29-1 with TRBJ2-4, with 7 bases that match TRBD2. The CDR3 extends over 15 amino acids. With V trimmed by 1 base and J by 3 bases, 6 bases remained unmatched. CDR1 is SQVTM, CDR2 ANQGSEA, per germline. The CDR3 loop reads CSVEGGSSGKNIQYF. Here the CDR3 DNA reads TGCAGCGTTGAAGGCGGGAGTAGTGGCAAAAACATTCAGTACTTC.

This clone was found a few times. The J gene is TRBJ2-7, the V gene TRBV9; weak D call: TRBD2 (6 bases). The CDR3 covers 13 residues. Germline loops: CDR1 SGDLS, CDR2 YYNGEE. V gave up 1 base and J gave up 9 bases, with 14 bases separating them. This chain's CDR3 is CASSVHQGTAQYF. The CDR3 DNA reads as TGTGCCAGCAGCGTACACCAAGGGACTGCGCAGTACTTC.

This rearrangement joins TRBV6-5 to TRBJ2-1; D uncertain. CDR3 size: 16 residues. CDR1 is MNHEY, CDR2 SVGAGI, per germline. V dropped 2 bases and J dropped 2 bases, with 13 bases sitting between them. In DNA, the CDR3 is TGTGCCAGCAGTTACAGGTGGGCCCCCCCCTACAATGAGCAGTTCTTC. Protein: CASSYRWAPPYNEQFF.

The chain combines TRBV7-3 with TRBJ2-6; 8 positions agree with TRBD2. The CDR3 length is 18 residues. The germline V gene has CDR1 SGHTA and CDR2 FQGTGA. Germline trimming cut 3 bases from V and 1 base from J; bases unmatched to any gene: 8. The CDR3 sequence is CASSLTGGGGSGANVLTF. The CDR3 DNA reads as TGTGCCAGCAGCTTGACGGGAGGGGGAGGATCTGGGGCCAACGTCCTGACTTTC.

J is TRBJ1-2 and V is TRBV5-1; 7 bases align to TRBD1. J was trimmed by 4 bases and V by 0 bases; bases with no gene match: 6. Germline CDR1 reads SGHRS; CDR2 reads YFSETQ. The CDR3 totals 15 residues. The CDR3 loop reads CASSLEGAGVYGYTF. In nucleotides, the CDR3 is TGCGCCAGCAGCTTGGAGGGGGCAGGGGTCTATGGCTACACCTTC.

The chain joins TRBV6-1 to TRBJ2-5, with a tentative D call TRBD2 (5 bases). CDR3 size: 13 residues. V gave up 6 bases and J gave up 5 bases, with 13 bases separating them. Germline CDR1 and CDR2: MNHNS and SASEGT. This chain's CDR3 is CASRGLVGETQYF. The CDR3 DNA reads TGTGCCAGCAGAGGACTGGTCGGCGAGACCCAGTACTTC.

The chain is built from TRBV7-6 and TRBJ1-4, with 9 nucleotides matching TRBD1. The CDR3 runs to 18 residues. V gave up 1 base and J gave up 8 bases; unmatched junction bases: 14. Germline values: CDR1 SGHVS, CDR2 FNYEAQ. As DNA, the CDR3 is TGTGCCAGCAGCTTAGGTGGGACAGGGATCCCCTTCGGGGAAAAACTGTTTTTT. Its protein is CASSLGGTGIPFGEKLFF.

J is TRBJ2-3 and V is TRBV9; unclear D gene. The CDR3 has 14 residues. Germline V CDR1 and CDR2: SGDLS, YYNGEE. Trimming shortened V by 0 bases and J by 6 bases, and 11 bases separated the two germline ends. The CDR3 here is CASSVELTGDTQYF. In nucleotides, the CDR3 is TGTGCCAGCAGCGTAGAGTTGACGGGTGATACGCAGTATTTT.

V gene TRBV5-8 combines with J gene TRBJ2-5, with 9 positions matching TRBD2. Germline CDR1 SGHTS, CDR2 YDEGEE. V trimming: 1 base; J trimming: 3 bases; junction bases outside the gene matches: 10. The CDR3 spans 17 residues. The CDR3 reads CASSLYGLAGAEETQYF. For the CDR3, the DNA is TGTGCCAGCAGCTTGTATGGGTTAGCGGGGGCTGAAGAGACCCAGTACTTC.

V is TRBV28 and J is TRBJ2-7; a weak D match, TRBD2 (5 bases). This CDR3 comprises 13 residues. The V and J ends lost 7 bases and 0 bases respectively, with 10 bases between them. Germline CDR1 and CDR2: MDHEN and SYDVKM. The DNA for the CDR3 is TGTGCCAGCACCGGAGAGGGCTCCTACGAGCAGTACTTC. Its translation is CASTGEGSYEQYF.

The rearrangement links TRBV19 to TRBJ2-2, with a weak D call TRBD1 (5 bases). The CDR3 has 14 amino acids. From germline, CDR1 is LNHDA and CDR2 SQIVND (reference sequence). V was shortened by 3 bases and J by 4 bases, with 9 bases between the two germline ends. The DNA of the CDR3 is TGTGCCAGTAGTATGAAGACAGCCACCGGGGAGCTGTTTTTT. Amino acids: CASSMKTATGELFF.

V and J are TRBV7-8 and TRBJ2-1; tentatively, D is TRBD1 (5 bases). The CDR3 loop spans 16 amino acids. CDR1 SGHVS and CDR2 FQNEAQ come from the germline V gene. V lost 6 bases to trimming and J lost 1 base, with 16 bases between them. CDR3: CASSLSRAGSYNEQFF. The CDR3 DNA follows: TGTGCCAGCAGTCTAAGCCGGGCAGGGTCCTACAATGAGCAGTTCTTC.

V is TRBV28 and J is TRBJ2-7; D is unresolved. Trimming pared 3 bases from V and 6 bases from J, leaving 6 bases between. The CDR3 has 11 residues. Germline CDR1 reads MDHEN; CDR2 reads SYDVKM. This chain's CDR3 is CASSLNSEQYF. Here the CDR3 DNA reads TGTGCCAGCAGTTTGAACAGCGAGCAGTACTTC.

The chain is built from TRBV6-5 and TRBJ1-1, with a weak D call TRBD1 (5 bases). In germline, CDR1 is MNHEY, CDR2 SVGAGI. V was pared by 2 bases and J by 1 base, with 11 bases between. The CDR3 extends over 15 amino acids. Here the CDR3 DNA reads TGTGCCAGCAGTTACCCATCTCAGGGGAACACTGAAGCTTTCTTT. It encodes CASSYPSQGNTEAFF.

The rearrangement joins TRBV28 to TRBJ1-1, with D possibly TRBD1 on 5 matching bases. CDR1 is MDHEN, CDR2 SYDVKM, per germline. Trimming left V 7 bases short and J 4 bases short, with 13 bases between. The CDR3 has 13 amino acids. The CDR3 spells CASKRSGPTEAFF. CDR3 nucleotides: TGTGCCAGCAAGAGATCAGGGCCCACTGAAGCTTTCTTT.

The chain recombines TRBV6-6 with TRBJ2-3; D uncertain. The CDR3 has 11 residues. V dropped 9 bases and J dropped 6 bases, with 10 bases sitting between them. Germline V gives CDR1 MNHNY, CDR2 SVGAGI (reference sequence). CDR3 nucleotide sequence: TGTGCCAGTTCCCCCTTCGATACGCAGTATTTT. It codes for CASSPFDTQYF.

This chain connects TRBV18 to TRBJ2-5, with D possibly being TRBD1 (5 bases). Trimming stripped 5 bases from V and 5 bases from J, with 15 bases between. The CDR3 consists of 14 residues. CDR1 and CDR2 from the germline V gene are KGHSH and LQKENI. The CDR3 nucleotides are TGTGCCAGCTCAGTCAAGGGGTCCGTGGAGACCCAGTACTTC. This translates into CASSVKGSVETQYF.